The 7 T cell receptor beta chains listed next were all sequenced from one sample in a study of T cell responses to AZD1222 COVID-19 vaccine. Here immunoSEQ multiplex PCR was the method, and the copy in TCRdb shows in-frame clones only, minus some. The profile shows fewer than 150,000 clones, roughly 87% of them singletons. This specimen was peripheral blood, taken on day 0 of AZD1222 vaccination. Source of these receptors: an adult in good health.

The chain couples TRBV5-1 to TRBJ2-5; 7 nucleotides align to TRBD1. This CDR3 contains 14 residues. Looked up from germline, CDR1 is SGHRS and CDR2 is YFSETQ. With V trimmed by 4 bases and J by 5 bases, 8 bases remained unmatched. CDR3 residues: CASSPGTARETQYF. The CDR3 DNA sequence: TGCGCCAGCAGCCCCGGGACAGCTCGCGAGACCCAGTACTTC.

The rearrangement links TRBV5-8 to TRBJ1-1; unclear D gene. V dropped 0 bases and J dropped 6 bases, with 9 bases sitting between them. Germline CDR1 is SGHTS and CDR2 is YDEGEE. This CDR3 spans 13 amino acids. The CDR3 loop reads CASSLGGRAEAFF. CDR3 nucleotide sequence: TGTGCCAGCAGCTTGGGTGGGCGGGCTGAAGCTTTCTTT. The full variable domain, in which reference TRBV5-8 and TRBJ1-1 provide the parts outside the CDR3, is EAGVTQSPTHLIKTRGQQATLRCSPISGHTSVYWYQQALGLGLQFLLWYDEGEERNRGNFPPRFSGRQFPNYSSELNVNALELEDSALYLCASSLGGRAEAFFGQGTRLTVV.

The V gene is TRBV19, the J gene TRBJ1-5; D is possibly TRBD1 (5 bases). The germline V gene encodes CDR1 LNHDA and CDR2 SQIVND (reference sequence). Deletions cut 5 bases from V and 4 bases from J, with 18 bases between. The CDR3 contains 16 residues. The CDR3 DNA reads TGTGCCAGTAGTGGGGACCGATACTATGGAAATCAGCCCCAGCATTTT. Amino acid sequence: CASSGDRYYGNQPQHF.

The chain joins TRBV3-1 (or the pseudogene TRBV3-2) to TRBJ2-7; D gene uncertain. Germline CDR1 LGHDT, CDR2 YNNKEL (reference sequence). The V gene lost 3 bases and the J gene lost 4 bases, with 10 bases spanning the gap. The CDR3 is made up of 13 amino acids. Here the CDR3 reads CASSQTSGYEQYF. The CDR3 DNA reads TGTGCCAGCAGCCAGACCAGTGGGTACGAGCAGTACTTC.

The CDR3 DNA reads TGTGCCAGCAGTCGGCCTTCCCAGCCCCAGCATTTT. Its translation is CASSRPSQPQHF. J is TRBJ1-5 and V is TRBV12-3 or TRBV12-4, with unresolved D. The CDR3 consists of 12 residues. V lost 5 bases and J lost 7, with 9 bases in between.

The rearrangement joins TRBV9 to TRBJ2-2; D may be TRBD2 (8 bases). The germline V gene encodes CDR1 SGDLS and CDR2 YYNGEE. The CDR3 is made up of 19 amino acids. Trimming shortened V by 4 bases and J by 0 bases, and 22 bases separated the two germline ends. The chain's CDR3 is CASSPRGRGDPANTGELFF. DNA of the CDR3: TGTGCCAGCAGCCCTAGGGGGCGGGGGGACCCCGCGAACACCGGGGAGCTGTTTTTT.

This CDR3 reads CASLPTGDQETQYF. CDR3 coding DNA: TGTGCCAGCCTTCCAACAGGTGATCAAGAGACCCAGTACTTC. J is TRBJ2-5 and V is TRBV7-2; D is possibly TRBD1 (5 bases). The germline V and J ends were trimmed by 8 bases and 2 bases, with 15 bases remaining between them. Germline V gene sequence: CDR1 SGHTA, CDR2 FQGNSA. The CDR3 sequence is 14 residues long.